Ten or more counts support the clone carrying this T cell receptor beta chain. Antigen specificity is unknown. Molecular barcoded adaptors covering alpha/delta and beta/gamma chains were used on approximately 400 ng RNA. TCRdb re-derived calls from the reads in MiXCR, one entry per CDR3 protein. Of approximately 38,000 distinct CDR3 sequences detected, roughly an eighth appear once; the ten largest clones hold around a quarter. The source of the sample is a study of read filtering for tumor transcriptome and immune sequencing. Notes on the study in general: Without single-read clonotypes, shared clonotype proportions correlated more between IR-seq and RNA-seq.

The CDR3 has 12 residues. Trimming removed 6 bases from V and 6 bases from J, with 9 bases in between. Sequencing was carried out using a population of CD138-negative cells sorted from bone marrow. The J gene is TRBJ2-1, the V gene TRBV12-3 or TRBV12-4; D is undetermined. This TCR was sampled from a donor aged 40 or older with multiple myeloma. In nucleotides, the CDR3 is TGTGCCAGCAGCTCCAGGCGCAATGAGCAGTTCTTC. This translates into CASSSRRNEQFF.